The entry that follows covers one T cell receptor beta chain sequence. This CDR3 region has 14 residues. Losses at the gene ends were 4 bases for V and 2 bases for J; bases not matched to a gene: 4. Germline V gene lookup returns CDR1 MNHNY and CDR2 SVGAGI (reference sequence). As originally analysed: Counts of nucleated cells, estimated from reference gene primer amplification, were obtained. Sequencing was performed with immunoSEQ multiplex PCR; in TCRdb, only in-frame clones are kept and a portion is missing. V and J calls and clone size are those listed in that table; D and trimming were worked out from the DNA. The sample lists about 91,000 clones, roughly 87% seen once, with about 4.2% in the top ten. The entry originates in a study of blood T cell repertoires in COVID-19. Study-wide context: Acute and convalescent COVID-19 specimens originated in the United States, Italy and Spain. PBMCs, B-cell-depleted T cells, or T cells were the source of the cDNA or gDNA that made up the material.

Sequenced: peripheral blood. This clonotype originated in a man in his 70s with acute or convalescent COVID-19. The chain is built from TRBV6-6 and TRBJ1-2, with 7 bases matching TRBD1. The CDR3 reads CASSSPGGNYGYTF. The CDR3 DNA is TGTGCCAGCAGTTCCCCAGGGGGGAACTATGGCTACACCTTC.